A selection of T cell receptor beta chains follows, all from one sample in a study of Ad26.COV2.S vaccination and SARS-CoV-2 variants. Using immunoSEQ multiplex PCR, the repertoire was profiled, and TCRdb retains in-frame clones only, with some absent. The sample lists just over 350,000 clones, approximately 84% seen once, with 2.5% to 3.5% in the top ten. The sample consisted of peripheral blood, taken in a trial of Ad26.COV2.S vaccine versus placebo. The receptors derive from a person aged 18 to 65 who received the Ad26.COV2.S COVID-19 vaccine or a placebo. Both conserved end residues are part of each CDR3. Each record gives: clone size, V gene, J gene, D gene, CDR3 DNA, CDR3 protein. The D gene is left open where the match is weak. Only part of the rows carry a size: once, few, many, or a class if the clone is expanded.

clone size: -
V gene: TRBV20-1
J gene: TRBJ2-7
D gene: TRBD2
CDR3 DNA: TGCAGTGCTAGAGGGGGGGGCGAGCAGTACTTC
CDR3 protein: CSARGGGEQYF

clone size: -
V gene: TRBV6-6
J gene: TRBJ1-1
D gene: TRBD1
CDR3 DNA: TGTGCCAGCAGTTTAGGGGGCCCCACTAGAAACACTGAAGCTTTCTTT
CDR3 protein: CASSLGGPTRNTEAFF

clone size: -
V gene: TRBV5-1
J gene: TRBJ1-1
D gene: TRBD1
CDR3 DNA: TGCGCCAGCAGCGTGGACAGGGGGACTGAAGCTTTCTTT
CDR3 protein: CASSVDRGTEAFF

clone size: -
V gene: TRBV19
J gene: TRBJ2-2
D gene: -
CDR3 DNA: TGTGCCAGCTCGGTGGGTGGGACCGGGGAGCTGTTTTTT
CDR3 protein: CASSVGGTGELFF

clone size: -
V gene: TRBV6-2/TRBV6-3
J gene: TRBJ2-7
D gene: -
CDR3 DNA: TGTGCCAGCAGTTACAAAGTTCGCTGGAACTACGAGCAGTACTTC
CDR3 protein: CASSYKVRWNYEQYF

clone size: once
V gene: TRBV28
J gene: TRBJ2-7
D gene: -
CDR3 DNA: TGTGCCAGCAGTTCAACCCGGTTCGAGCAGTACTTC
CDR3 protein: CASSSTRFEQYF

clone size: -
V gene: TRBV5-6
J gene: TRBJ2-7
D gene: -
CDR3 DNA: TGTGCCAGCAGCTTTACCAGCGCAGGGCCCTACGAGCAGTACTTC
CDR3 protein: CASSFTSAGPYEQYF

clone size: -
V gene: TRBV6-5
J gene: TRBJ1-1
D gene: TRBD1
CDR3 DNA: TGTGCCAGCAGCTTCACAGGGGCCACTGAAGCTTTCTTT
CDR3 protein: CASSFTGATEAFF

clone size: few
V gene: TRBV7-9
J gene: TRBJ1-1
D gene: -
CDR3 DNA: TGTGCCAGCAGCTTAGAACAGGGGAACACTGAAGCTTTCTTT
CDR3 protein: CASSLEQGNTEAFF

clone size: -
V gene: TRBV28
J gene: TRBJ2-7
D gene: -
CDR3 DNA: TGTGCCAGCAGTTTATTGGTCTACGAGCAGTACTTC
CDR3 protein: CASSLLVYEQYF

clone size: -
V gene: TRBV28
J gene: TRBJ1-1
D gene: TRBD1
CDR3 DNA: TGTGCCAGCAGTTACCGGACAGGAATCATGAACACTGAAGCTTTCTTT
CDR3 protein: CASSYRTGIMNTEAFF

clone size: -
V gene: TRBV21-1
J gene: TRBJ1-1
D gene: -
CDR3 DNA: TGTGCCAGCACCTCAACAGGTAAAGCTTTCTTT
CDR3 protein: CASTSTGKAFF

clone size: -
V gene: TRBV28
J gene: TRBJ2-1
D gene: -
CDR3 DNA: TGTGCCAGCAGTTTATCTGGGGCTTACAATGAGCAGTTCTTC
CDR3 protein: CASSLSGAYNEQFF

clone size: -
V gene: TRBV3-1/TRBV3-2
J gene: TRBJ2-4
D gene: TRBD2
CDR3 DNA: TGTGCCAGCAGCCCTAGAGCGGGGGTAACCGGTTCCAAAAACATTCAGTACTTC
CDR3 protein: CASSPRAGVTGSKNIQYF

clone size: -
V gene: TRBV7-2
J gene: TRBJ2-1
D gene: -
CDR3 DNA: TGTGCCAGCAGCTTAGCTCTACATGAGCAGTTCTTC
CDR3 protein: CASSLALHEQFF

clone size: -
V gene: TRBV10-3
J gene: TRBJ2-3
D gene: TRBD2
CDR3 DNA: TGTGCCATCAGTGAAGTTGGGAGGGCCAGCACAGATACGCAGTATTTT
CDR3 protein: CAISEVGRASTDTQYF

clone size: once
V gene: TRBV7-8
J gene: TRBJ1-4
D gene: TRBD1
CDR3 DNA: TGTGCCAGCAGCTTAGGGGAGACAGGGCCTCCTGAAAAACTGTTTTTT
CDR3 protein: CASSLGETGPPEKLFF

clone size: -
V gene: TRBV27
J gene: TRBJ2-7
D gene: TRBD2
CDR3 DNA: TGTGCCAGCAGCCCTAGCGGGGGCTACGAGCAGTACTTC
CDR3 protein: CASSPSGGYEQYF

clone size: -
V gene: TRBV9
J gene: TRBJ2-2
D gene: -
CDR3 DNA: TGTGCCAGCAGCGGGACCCCGATCGACACCGGGGAGCTGTTTTTT
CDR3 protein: CASSGTPIDTGELFF

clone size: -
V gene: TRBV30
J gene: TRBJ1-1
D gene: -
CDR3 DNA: TGTGCCTGGGTATCAGGTGGGGGCACTGAAGCTTTCTTT
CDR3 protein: CAWVSGGGTEAFF

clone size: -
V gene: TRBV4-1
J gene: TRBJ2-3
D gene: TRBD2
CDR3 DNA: TGCGCCAGCAGCCAAGATATGGGACTACGCACAGATACGCAGTATTTT
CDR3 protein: CASSQDMGLRTDTQYF

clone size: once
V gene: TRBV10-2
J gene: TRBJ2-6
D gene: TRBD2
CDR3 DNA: TGCGCCACCAAGGGAGGGAAGACTGGGGCCAACGTCCTGACTTTC
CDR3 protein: CATKGGKTGANVLTF

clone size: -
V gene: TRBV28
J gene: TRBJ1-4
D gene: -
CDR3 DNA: TGTGCCAGCCATACGATCGGGGGGGCTAATGAAAAACTGTTTTTT
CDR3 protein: CASHTIGGANEKLFF

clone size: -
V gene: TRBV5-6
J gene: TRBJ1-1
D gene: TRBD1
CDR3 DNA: TGTGCCAGCAGCCCCAGGGACAGGGGGCCGAACACTGAAGCTTTCTTT
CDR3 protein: CASSPRDRGPNTEAFF

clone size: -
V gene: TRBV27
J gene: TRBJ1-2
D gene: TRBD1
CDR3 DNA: TGTGCCAGCAGTTACTCTAGACAGGGGGCGATGGATGGCTACACCTTC
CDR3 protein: CASSYSRQGAMDGYTF

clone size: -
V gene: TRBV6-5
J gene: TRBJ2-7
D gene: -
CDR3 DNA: TGTGCCAGCGATGCCTCCTCTAGCGCCAACTACGAGCAGTACTTC
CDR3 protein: CASDASSSANYEQYF

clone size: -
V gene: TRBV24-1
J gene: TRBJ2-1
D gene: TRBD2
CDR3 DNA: TGTGCCACCAGTTCTGGGCGGGAGGTTAATGAGCAGTTCTTC
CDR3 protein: CATSSGREVNEQFF

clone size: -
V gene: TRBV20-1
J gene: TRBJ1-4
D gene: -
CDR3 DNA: TGCAGTGCTAGTATAGTGGCCCCCGAGGGAAAACTGTTTTTT
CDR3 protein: CSASIVAPEGKLFF

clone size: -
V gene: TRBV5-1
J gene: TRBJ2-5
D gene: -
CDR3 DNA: TGCGCCAGCAGCTTGGCCACACAGGGTTCAGGGGAGACCCAGTACTTC
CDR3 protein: CASSLATQGSGETQYF

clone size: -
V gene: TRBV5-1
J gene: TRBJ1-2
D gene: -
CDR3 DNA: TGCGCCAGCAGCTACAACCCGGGAAACTATGGCTACACCTTC
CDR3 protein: CASSYNPGNYGYTF

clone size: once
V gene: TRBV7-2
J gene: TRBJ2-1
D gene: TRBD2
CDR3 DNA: TGTGCCAGCAGCTTAGTGACTAGCGGGGGGGTTTCCTACAATGAGCAGTTCTTC
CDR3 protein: CASSLVTSGGVSYNEQFF

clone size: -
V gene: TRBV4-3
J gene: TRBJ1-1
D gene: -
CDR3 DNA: TGCGCCAGCAGCCAAGAATTACTGGAGAACACTGAAGCTTTCTTT
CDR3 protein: CASSQELLENTEAFF

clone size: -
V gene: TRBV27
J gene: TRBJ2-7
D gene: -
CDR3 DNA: TGTGCCAGCAGGATCAGGGAACTGTCCATCGAGCAGTACTTC
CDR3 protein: CASRIRELSIEQYF

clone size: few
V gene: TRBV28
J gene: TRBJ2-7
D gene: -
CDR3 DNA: TGTGCCAGCAGTTTATGGGCGGTCTACGAGCAGTACTTC
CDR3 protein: CASSLWAVYEQYF

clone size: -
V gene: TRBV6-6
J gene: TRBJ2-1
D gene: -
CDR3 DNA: TGTGCCAGCAGTTACCCCTCGGCTGGGGGCCAACAGTTCTTC
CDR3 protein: CASSYPSAGGQQFF

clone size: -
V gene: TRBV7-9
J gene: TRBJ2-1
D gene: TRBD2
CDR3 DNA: TGTGCCAGCAGCTTCGGGACTACGAACAATGAGCAGTTCTTC
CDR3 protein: CASSFGTTNNEQFF

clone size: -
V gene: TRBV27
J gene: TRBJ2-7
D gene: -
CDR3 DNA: TGTGCCAGCAGTTGGTATAGGGGGGACTCCTACGAGCAGTACTTC
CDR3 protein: CASSWYRGDSYEQYF

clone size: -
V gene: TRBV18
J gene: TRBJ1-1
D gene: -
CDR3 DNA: TGTGCCAGCTCACCACCCCTCACCTGGGACACTGAAGCTTTCTTT
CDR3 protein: CASSPPLTWDTEAFF

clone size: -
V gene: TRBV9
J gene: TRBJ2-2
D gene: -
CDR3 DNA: TGTGCCAGCAGCGTAGGTTTAAACACCGGGGAGCTGTTTTTT
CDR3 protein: CASSVGLNTGELFF

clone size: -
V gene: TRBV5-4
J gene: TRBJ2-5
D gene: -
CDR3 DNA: TGTGCCAGCAGCTTGAGATCAGTGGGGCCAGGGGAGACCCAGTACTTC
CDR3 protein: CASSLRSVGPGETQYF

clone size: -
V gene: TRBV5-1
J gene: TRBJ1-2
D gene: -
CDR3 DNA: TGCGCCAGCAGCTTGAGGGCAATCGAGGACTATGGCTACACCTTC
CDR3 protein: CASSLRAIEDYGYTF

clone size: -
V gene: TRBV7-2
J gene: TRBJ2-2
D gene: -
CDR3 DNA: TGTGCCAGCAGCTTAGTGCGACTAGACGGGATCGCCGGGGAGCTGTTTTTT
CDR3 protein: CASSLVRLDGIAGELFF

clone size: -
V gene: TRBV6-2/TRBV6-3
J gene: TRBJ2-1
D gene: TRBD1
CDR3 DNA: TGTGCCAGCAGTCGCATAACCGGGACAGGGCTCTACAATGAGCAGTTCTTC
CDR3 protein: CASSRITGTGLYNEQFF

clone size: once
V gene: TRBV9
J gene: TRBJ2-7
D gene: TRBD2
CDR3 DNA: TGTGCCAGCAGCACTTACCTACTAGCGGGGTCCAACGAGCAGTACTTC
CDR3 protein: CASSTYLLAGSNEQYF

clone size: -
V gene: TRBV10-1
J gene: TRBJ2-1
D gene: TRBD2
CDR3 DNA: TGCGCCAGCAGTGACGACCCCGGGACTAGCAATGAGCAGTTCTTC
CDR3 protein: CASSDDPGTSNEQFF

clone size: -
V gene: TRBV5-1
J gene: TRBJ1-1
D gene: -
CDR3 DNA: TGCGCCAGCAGCCAGGATTTGTCTGAAGCTTTCTTT
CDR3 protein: CASSQDLSEAFF

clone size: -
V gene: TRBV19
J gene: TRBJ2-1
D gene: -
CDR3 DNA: TGTGCCAGTAGTATAGAGGGGAGGCCCAGGTATGAGCAGTTCTTC
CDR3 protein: CASSIEGRPRYEQFF

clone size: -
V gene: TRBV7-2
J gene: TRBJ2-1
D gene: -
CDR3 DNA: TGTGCCAGCAGCTTAAACAGATACAATGAGCAGTTCTTC
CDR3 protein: CASSLNRYNEQFF

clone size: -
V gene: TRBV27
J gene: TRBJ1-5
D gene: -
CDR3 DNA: TGTGCCAGCACGACAGGAAATCAGCCCCAGCATTTT
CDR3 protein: CASTTGNQPQHF

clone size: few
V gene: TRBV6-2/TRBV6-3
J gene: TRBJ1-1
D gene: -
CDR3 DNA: TGTGCCAGCAGTTATTTCTTGGAAGCTTTCTTT
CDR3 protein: CASSYFLEAFF

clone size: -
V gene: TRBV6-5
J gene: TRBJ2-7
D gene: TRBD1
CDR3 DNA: TGTGCCATCGGACAGGGCAACTCCTACGAGCAGTACTTC
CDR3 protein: CAIGQGNSYEQYF

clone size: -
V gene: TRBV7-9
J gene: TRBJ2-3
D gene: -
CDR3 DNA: TGTGCCAGCAGCTTAGGACTAGTCACAGATACGCAGTATTTT
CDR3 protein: CASSLGLVTDTQYF

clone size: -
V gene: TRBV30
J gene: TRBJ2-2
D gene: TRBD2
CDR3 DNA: TGTGCCTCGCCCGGACTAGCGGGAGGATGGAACACCGGGGAGCTGTTTTTT
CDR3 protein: CASPGLAGGWNTGELFF

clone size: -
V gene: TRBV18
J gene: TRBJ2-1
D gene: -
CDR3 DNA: TGTGCCAGCTCACTCTCCGTCGGTAACAATGAGCAGTTCTTC
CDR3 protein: CASSLSVGNNEQFF

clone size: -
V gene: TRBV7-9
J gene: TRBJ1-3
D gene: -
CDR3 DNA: TGTGCCAGCAGCCCGACAGGTTTGAGTGGAAACACCATATATTTT
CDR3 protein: CASSPTGLSGNTIYF

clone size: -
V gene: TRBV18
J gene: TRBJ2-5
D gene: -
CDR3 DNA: TGTGCCAGCTCTCAGAGGACGGTCCGAGAGACCCAGTACTTC
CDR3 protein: CASSQRTVRETQYF

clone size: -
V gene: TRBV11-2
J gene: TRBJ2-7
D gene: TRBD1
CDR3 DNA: TGTGCCAGCAGCCTAGGGACAGCTCTATCCTACGAGCAGTACTTC
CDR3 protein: CASSLGTALSYEQYF

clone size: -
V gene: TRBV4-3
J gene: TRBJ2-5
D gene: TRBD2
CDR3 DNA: TGCGCCAGCAGCCAAGACTGGGGGGGAGTTCAAGAGACCCAGTACTTC
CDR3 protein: CASSQDWGGVQETQYF

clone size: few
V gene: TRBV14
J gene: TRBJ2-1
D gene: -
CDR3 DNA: TGTGCCAGCAGCCAAGGGGTCTCGCTCTACAATGAGCAGTTCTTC
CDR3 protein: CASSQGVSLYNEQFF

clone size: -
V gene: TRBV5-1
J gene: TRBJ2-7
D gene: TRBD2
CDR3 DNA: TGCGCCAGCAGCTTGGTATCGGGGGGGTACGAGCAGTACTTC
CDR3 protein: CASSLVSGGYEQYF